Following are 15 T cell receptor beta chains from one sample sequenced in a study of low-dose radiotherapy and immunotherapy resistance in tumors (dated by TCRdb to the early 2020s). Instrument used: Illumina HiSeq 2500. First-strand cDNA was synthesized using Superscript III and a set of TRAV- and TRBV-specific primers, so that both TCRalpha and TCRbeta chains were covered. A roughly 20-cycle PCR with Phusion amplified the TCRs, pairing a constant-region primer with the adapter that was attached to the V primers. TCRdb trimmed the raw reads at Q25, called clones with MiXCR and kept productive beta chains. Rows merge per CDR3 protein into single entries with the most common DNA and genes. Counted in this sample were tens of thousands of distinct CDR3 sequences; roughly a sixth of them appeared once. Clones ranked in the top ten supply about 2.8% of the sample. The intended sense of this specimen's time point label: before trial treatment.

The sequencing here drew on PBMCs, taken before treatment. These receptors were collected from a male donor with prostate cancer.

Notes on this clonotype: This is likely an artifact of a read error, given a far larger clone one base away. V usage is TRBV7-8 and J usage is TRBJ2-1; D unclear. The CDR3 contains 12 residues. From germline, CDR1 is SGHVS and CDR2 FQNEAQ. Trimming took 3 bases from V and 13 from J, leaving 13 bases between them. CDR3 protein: CASSFQPVAQFF. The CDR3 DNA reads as TGTGCCAGCAGCTTTCAGCCGGTGGCCCAGTTCTTC.

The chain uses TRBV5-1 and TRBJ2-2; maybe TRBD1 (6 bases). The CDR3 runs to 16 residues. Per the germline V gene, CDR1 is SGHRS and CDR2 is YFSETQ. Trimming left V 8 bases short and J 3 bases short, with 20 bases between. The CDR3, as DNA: TGCGCCAGGAGTCCTAAGGGACAACCGTACACCGGGGAGCTGTTTTTT. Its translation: CARSPKGQPYTGELFF.

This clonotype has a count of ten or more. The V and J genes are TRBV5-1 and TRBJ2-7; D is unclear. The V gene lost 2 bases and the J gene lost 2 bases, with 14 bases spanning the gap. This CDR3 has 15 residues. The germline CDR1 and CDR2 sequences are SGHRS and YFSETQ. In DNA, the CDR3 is TGCGCCAGCAGCTTAAACCTACTTGAGCCCTACGAGCAGTACTTC. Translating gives CASSLNLLEPYEQYF.

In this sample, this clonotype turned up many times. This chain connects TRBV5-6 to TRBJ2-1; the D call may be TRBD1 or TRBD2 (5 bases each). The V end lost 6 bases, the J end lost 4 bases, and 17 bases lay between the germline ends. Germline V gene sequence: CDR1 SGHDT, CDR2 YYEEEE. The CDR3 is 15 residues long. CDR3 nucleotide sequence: TGTGCCAGCAACTCGGGACGGATTTCTTACAATGAGCAGTTCTTC. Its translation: CASNSGRISYNEQFF.

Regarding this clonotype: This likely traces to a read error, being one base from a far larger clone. The CDR3 bases are TGTGCCAGCAGCTGGGCCGTTGGACGCTACGAGCAGTTCTTC. Its protein product is CASSWAVGRYEQFF. The gene calls are TRBV5-8 and TRBJ2-1; unclear D gene. Per germline, CDR1 SGHTS and CDR2 YDEGEE. This CDR3 contains 14 residues. V lost 3 bases and J 10 bases, leaving 17 bases between the germline ends. Combining the CDR3 with reference TRBV5-8 and TRBJ2-1 gives the whole variable domain EAGVTQSPTHLIKTRGQQATLRCSPISGHTSVYWYQQALGLGLQFLLWYDEGEERNRGNFPPRFSGRQFPNYSSELNVNALELEDSALYLCASSWAVGRYEQFFGPGTRLTVL.

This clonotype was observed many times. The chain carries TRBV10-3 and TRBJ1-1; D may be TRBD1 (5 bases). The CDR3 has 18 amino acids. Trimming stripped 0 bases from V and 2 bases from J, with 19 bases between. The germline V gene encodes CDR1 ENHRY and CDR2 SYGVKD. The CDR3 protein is CAISESTVRTFLNTEAFF. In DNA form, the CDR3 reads TGTGCCATCAGTGAGTCGACAGTTCGGACCTTCCTAAACACTGAAGCTTTCTTT.

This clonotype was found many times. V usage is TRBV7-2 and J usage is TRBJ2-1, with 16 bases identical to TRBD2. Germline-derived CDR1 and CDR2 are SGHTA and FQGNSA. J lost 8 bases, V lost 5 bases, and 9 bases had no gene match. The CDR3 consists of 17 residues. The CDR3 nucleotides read TGTGCCAGCAGCGCCGGGACTAGCGGGGGGGCAATCGATGAGCAGTTCTTC. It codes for CASSAGTSGGAIDEQFF.

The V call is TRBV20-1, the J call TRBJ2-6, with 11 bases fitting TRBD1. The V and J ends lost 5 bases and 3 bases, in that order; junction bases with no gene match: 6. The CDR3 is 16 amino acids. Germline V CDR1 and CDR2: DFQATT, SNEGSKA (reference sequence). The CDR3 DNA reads TGCAGTGCTGTTGGACAGGGGGCGCGTGGGGCCAACGTCCTGACTTTC. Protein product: CSAVGQGARGANVLTF.

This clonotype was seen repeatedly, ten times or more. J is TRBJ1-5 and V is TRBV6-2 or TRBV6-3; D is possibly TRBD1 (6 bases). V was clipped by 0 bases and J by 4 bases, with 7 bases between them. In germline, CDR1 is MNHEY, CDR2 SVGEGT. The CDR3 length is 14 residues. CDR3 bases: TGTGCCAGCAGTTACTCGACAGGAAATCAGCCCCAGCATTTT. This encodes CASSYSTGNQPQHF.

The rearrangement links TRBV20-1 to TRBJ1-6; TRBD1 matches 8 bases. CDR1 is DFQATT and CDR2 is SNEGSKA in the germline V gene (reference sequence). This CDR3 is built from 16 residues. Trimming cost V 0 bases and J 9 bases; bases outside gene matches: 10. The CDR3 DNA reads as TGCAGTGCTAGAGATCCGCTACCAGGGGGCGGTTCACCCCTCCACTTT. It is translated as CSARDPLPGGGSPLHF.

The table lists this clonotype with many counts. The CDR3 region is CASSQVRRGGTEAFF. For the CDR3, the DNA is TGTGCCAGCAGCCAGGTCAGGAGAGGAGGCACTGAAGCTTTCTTT. The chain recombines TRBV14 with TRBJ1-1; no clear D gene. The length of the CDR3 is 15 residues. Trimming removed 3 bases from V and 4 bases from J, with 15 bases in between. Germline CDR1 and CDR2: SGHDN and FVKESK.

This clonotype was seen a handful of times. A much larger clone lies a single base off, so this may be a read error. CDR3: CASRFRDRGGNTIYF. The DNA for the CDR3 is TGCGCCAGCAGGTTCCGGGACAGGGGTGGAAACACCATATATTTT. The rearrangement links TRBV4-1 to TRBJ1-3; 10 nucleotides align to TRBD1. Germline V gene sequence: CDR1 MGHRA, CDR2 YSYEKL. This CDR3 spans 15 amino acids. With V trimmed by 6 bases and J by 3 bases, 5 bases remained unmatched.

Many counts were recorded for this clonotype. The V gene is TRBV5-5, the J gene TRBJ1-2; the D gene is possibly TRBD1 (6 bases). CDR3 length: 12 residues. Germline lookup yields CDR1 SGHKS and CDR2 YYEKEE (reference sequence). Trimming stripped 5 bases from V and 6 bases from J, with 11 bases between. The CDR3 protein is CASRPDRDGYTF. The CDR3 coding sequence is TGTGCCAGCAGACCGGACAGAGATGGCTACACCTTC.

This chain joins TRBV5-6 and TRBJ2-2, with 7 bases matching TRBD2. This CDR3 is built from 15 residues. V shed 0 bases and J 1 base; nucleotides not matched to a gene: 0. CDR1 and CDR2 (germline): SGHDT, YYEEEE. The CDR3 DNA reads TGTGCCAGCAGCTTGGCTAGCGGGAACACCGGGGAGCTGTTTTTT. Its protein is CASSLASGNTGELFF.

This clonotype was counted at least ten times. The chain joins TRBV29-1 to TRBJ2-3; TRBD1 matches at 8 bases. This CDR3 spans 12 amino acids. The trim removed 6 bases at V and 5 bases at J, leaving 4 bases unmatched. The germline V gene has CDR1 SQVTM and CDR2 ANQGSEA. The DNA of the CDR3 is TGCAGCGTAGGACAGGGAGAAGATACGCAGTATTTT. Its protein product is CSVGQGEDTQYF.